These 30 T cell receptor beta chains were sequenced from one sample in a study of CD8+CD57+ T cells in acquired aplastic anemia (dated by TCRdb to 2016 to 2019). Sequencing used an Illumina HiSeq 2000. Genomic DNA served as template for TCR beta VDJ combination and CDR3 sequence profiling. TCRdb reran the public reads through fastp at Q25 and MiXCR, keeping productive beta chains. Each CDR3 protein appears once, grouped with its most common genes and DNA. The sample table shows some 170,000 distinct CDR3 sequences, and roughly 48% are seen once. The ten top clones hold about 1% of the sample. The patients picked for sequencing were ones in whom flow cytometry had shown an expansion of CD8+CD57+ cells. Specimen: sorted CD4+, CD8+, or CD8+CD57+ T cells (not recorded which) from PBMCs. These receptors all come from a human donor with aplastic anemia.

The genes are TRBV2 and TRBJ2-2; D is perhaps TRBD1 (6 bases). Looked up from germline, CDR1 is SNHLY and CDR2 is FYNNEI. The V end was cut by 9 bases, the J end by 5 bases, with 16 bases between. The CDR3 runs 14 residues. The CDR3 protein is CASDDRLVTGELFF. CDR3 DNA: TGTGCCAGTGACGACAGGCTGGTTACCGGGGAGCTGTTTTTT.

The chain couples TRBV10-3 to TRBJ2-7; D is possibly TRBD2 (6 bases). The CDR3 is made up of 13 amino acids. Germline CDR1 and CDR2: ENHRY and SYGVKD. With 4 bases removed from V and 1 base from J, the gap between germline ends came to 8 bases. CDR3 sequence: CAISGDLSYEQYF. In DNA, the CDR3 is TGTGCCATCAGTGGGGACTTATCCTACGAGCAGTACTTC.

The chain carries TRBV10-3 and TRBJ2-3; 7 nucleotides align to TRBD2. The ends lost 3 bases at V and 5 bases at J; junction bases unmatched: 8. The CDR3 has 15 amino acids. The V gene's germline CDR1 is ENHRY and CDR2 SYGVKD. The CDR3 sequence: CAISDRERGRDTQYF. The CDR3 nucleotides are TGTGCCATCAGTGACAGGGAGCGGGGAAGAGATACGCAGTATTTT.

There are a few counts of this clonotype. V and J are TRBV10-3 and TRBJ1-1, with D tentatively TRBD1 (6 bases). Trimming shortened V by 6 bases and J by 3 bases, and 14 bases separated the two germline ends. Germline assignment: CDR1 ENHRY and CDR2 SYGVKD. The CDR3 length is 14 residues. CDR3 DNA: TGTGCCATCAGAGAAGGGACACTCGACACTGAAGCTTTCTTT. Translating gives CAIREGTLDTEAFF.

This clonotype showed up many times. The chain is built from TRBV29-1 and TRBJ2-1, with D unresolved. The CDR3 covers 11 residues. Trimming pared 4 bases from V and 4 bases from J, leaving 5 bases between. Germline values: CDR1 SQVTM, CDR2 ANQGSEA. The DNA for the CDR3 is TGCAGCGTTGTTGGTTACAATGAGCAGTTCTTC. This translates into CSVVGYNEQFF.

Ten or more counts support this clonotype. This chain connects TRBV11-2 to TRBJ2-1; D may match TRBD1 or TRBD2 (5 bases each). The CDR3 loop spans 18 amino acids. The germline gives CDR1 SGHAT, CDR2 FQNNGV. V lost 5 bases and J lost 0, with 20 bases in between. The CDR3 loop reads CASSPFPGPINSYNEQFF. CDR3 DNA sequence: TGTGCCAGCAGCCCCTTTCCGGGACCGATAAACTCCTACAATGAGCAGTTCTTC. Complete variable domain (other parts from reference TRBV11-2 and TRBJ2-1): EAGVAQSPRYKIIEKRQSVAFWCNPISGHATLYWYQQILGQGPKLLIQFQNNGVVDDSQLPKDRFSAERLKGVDSTLKIQPAKLEDSAVYLCASSPFPGPINSYNEQFFGPGTRLTVL.

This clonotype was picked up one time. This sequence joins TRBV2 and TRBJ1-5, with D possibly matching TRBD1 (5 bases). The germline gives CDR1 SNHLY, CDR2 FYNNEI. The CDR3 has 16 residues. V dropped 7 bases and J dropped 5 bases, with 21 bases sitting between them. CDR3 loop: CASIRDLPGGDQPQHF. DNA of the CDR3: TGTGCCAGCATCAGGGATCTCCCAGGCGGCGATCAGCCCCAGCATTTT.

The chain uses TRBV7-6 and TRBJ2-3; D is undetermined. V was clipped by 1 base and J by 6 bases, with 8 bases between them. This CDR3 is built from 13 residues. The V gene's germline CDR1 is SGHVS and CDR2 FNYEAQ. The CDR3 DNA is TGTGCCAGCAGCTTAGTGTTTGGCGATACGCAGTATTTT. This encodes CASSLVFGDTQYF.

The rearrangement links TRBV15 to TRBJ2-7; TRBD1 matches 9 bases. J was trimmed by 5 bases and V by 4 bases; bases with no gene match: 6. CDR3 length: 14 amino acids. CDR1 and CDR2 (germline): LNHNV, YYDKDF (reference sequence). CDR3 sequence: CATSTRRTGDEQYF. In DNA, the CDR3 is TGTGCCACCAGCACCCGAAGGACAGGGGACGAGCAGTACTTC.

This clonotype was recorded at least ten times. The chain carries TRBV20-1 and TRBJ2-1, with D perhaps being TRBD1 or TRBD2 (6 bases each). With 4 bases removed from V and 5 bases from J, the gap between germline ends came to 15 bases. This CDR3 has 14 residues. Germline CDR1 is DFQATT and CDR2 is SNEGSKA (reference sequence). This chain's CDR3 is CSATRGGGHNEQFF. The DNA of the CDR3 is TGCAGTGCTACTCGGGGTGGGGGGCACAATGAGCAGTTCTTC.

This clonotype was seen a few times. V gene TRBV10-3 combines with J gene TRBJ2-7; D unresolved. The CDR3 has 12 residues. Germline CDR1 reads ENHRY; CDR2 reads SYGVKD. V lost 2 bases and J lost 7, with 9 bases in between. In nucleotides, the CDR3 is TGTGCCATCAGTGAGACAGTATTTGAGCAGTACTTC. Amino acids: CAISETVFEQYF.

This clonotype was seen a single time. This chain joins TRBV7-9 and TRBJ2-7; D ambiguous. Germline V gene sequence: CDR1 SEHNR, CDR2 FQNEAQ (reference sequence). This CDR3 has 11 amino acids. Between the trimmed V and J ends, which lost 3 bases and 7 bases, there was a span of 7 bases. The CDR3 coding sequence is TGTGCCAGCAGCTTCTCCCAGGAGCAGTACTTC. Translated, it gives CASSFSQEQYF.

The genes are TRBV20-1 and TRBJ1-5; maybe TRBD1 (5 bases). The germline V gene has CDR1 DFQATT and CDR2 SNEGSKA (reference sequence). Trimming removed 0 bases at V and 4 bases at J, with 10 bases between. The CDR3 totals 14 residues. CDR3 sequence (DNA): TGCAGTGCTAGAGAGCGGGGGTGGAATCAGCCCCAGCATTTT. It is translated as CSARERGWNQPQHF.

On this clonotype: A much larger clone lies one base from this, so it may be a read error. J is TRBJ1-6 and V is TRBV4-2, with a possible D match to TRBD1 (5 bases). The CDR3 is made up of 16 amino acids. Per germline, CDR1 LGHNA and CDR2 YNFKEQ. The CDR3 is CASSQRGSLYNSPLYF. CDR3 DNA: TGTGCCAGCAGCCAACGGGGGAGTTTATATAATTCACCCCTCTACTTT.

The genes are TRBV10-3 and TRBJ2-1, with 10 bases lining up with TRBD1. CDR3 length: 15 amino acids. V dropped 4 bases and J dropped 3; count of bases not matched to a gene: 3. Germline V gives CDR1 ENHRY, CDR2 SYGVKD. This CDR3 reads CAISGWTGGYNEQFF. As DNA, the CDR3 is TGTGCCATCAGTGGCTGGACAGGGGGCTACAATGAGCAGTTCTTC.

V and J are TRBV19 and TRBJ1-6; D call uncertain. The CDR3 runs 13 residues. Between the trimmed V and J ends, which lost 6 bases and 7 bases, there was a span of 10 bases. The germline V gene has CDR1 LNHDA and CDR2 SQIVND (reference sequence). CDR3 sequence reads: CASRGNGNSPLHF. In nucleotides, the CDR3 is TGTGCCAGTAGAGGGAATGGGAATTCACCCCTCCACTTT.

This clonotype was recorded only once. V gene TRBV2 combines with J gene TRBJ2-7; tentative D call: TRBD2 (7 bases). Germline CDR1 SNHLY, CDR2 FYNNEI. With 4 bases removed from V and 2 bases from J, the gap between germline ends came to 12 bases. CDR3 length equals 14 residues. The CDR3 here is CASSGEGEPYEQYF. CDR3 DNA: TGTGCCAGCAGTGGGGAGGGGGAGCCCTACGAGCAGTACTTC.

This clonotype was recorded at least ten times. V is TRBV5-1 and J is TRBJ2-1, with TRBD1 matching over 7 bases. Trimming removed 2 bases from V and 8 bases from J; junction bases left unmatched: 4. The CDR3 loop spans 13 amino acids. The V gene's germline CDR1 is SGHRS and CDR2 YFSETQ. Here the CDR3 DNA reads TGCGCCAGCAGCTTAGAACAGGGGTATGAGCAGTTCTTC. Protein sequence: CASSLEQGYEQFF.

The CDR3 protein is CSVLGDVFSGANVLTF. CDR3 sequence (DNA): TGCAGCGTTCTGGGGGACGTATTCTCTGGGGCCAACGTCCTGACTTTC. This chain joins TRBV29-1 and TRBJ2-6; D is perhaps TRBD1 or TRBD2 (5 bases each). CDR3 size: 16 residues. CDR1 and CDR2 from the germline V gene are SQVTM and ANQGSEA. The ends were cut back, 5 bases at V and 0 bases at J, with 14 bases in the middle.

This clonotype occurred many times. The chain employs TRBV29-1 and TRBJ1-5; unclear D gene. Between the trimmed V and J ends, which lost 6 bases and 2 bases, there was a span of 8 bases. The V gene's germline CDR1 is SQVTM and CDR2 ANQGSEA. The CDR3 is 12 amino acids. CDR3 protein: CSVAQGNQPQHF. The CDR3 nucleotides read TGCAGCGTAGCGCAGGGCAATCAGCCCCAGCATTTT.

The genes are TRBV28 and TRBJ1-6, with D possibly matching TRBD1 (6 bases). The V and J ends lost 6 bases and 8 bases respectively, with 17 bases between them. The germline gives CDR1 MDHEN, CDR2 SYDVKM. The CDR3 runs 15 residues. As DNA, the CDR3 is TGTGCCAGCAGCGGTGCACAGGGTGTAGATTCACCCCTCCACTTT. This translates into CASSGAQGVDSPLHF.

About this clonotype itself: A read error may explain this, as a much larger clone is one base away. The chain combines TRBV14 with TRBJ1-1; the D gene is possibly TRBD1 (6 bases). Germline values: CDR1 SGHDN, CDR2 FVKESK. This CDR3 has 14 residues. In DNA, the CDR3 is TGTGCCAGCAGCCAAGAGGTCCGGACAGCTGACGCTTTCTTT. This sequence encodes CASSQEVRTADAFF.

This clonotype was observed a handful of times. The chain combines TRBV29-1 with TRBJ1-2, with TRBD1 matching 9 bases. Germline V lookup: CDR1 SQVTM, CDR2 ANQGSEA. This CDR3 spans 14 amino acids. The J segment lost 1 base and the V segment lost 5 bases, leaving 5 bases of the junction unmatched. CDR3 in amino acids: CSVPSGQGNYGYTF. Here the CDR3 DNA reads TGCAGCGTTCCCTCGGGACAGGGTAACTATGGCTACACCTTC. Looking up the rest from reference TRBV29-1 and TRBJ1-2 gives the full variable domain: SAVISQKPSRDICQRGTSLTIQCQVDSQVTMMFWYRQQPGQSLTLIATANQGSEATYESGFVIDKFPISRPNLTFSTLTVSNMSPEDSSIYLCSVPSGQGNYGYTFGSGTRLTVV.

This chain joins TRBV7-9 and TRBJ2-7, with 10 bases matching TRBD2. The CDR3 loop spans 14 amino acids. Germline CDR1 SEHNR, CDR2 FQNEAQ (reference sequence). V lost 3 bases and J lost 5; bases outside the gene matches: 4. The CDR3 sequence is CASSFSGGLNEQYF. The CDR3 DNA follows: TGTGCCAGCAGCTTTAGCGGGGGGCTCAACGAGCAGTACTTC.

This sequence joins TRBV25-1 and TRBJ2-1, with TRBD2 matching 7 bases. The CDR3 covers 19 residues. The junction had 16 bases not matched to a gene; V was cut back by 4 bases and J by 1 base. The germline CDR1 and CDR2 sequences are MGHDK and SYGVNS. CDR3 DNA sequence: TGTGCCAGCAGTGGAACTCGAGGGGCGCGGCGGGGGTCCTACAATGAGCAGTTCTTC. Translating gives CASSGTRGARRGSYNEQFF.

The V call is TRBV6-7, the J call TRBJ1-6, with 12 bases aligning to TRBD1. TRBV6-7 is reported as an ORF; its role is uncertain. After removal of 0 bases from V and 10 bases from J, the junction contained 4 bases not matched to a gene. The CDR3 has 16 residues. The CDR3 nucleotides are TGTGCCAGCAGTTACTCGGGACAGGGGGCAAGGTCACCCCTCCACTTT. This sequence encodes CASSYSGQGARSPLHF.

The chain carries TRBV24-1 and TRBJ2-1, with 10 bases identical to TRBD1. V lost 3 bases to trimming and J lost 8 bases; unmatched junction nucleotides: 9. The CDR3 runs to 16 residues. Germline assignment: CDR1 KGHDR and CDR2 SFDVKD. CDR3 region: CATSDALRTGGDEQFF. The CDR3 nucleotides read TGTGCCACCAGTGATGCCCTCCGGACAGGGGGAGATGAGCAGTTCTTC.

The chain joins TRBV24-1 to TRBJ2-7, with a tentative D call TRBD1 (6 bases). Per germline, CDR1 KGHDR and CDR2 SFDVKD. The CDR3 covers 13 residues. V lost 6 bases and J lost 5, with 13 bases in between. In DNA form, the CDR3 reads TGTGCCACCAGTCAACCAGGGGACGACGAGCAGTACTTC. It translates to CATSQPGDDEQYF.

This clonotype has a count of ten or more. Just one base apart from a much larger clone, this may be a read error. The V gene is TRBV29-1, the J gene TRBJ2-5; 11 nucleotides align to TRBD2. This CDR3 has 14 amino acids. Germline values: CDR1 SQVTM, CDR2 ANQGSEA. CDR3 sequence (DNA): TGCAACGCCAGCATTAGCGGGGGGGCTGAGACCCAGTACTTC. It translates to CNASISGGAETQYF.

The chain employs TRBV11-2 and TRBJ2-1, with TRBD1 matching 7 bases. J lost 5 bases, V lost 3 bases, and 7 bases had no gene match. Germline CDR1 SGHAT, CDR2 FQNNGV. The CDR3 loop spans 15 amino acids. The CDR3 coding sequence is TGTGCCAGCAGCTTCCCAGACAGGGCGCACAATGAGCAGTTCTTC. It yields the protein CASSFPDRAHNEQFF.